The rows below give T cell receptor beta chains drawn from one sample of a study of breast tumors, draining lymph nodes, adjacent tissues. TCRdb re-called the multiplex PCR reads with MiXCR, one entry per CDR3 protein. Found here are roughly 49,000 distinct CDR3 sequences, roughly 40% of them singletons; the top ten hold roughly 10%. What was sequenced was breast tumor tissue. These receptors were taken from a female donor with breast cancer. Some clones in this sample may be carry-over from other donors' samples. The CDR3 runs from the conserved cysteine through the conserved F or W. A D gene is named only where the DNA matches it firmly. Clone size is shown for a subset of rows, as once, few, many or a class of expanded clone.

d_call j_call clone_size v_call cdr3_nt cdr3_aa
NA TRBJ1-5 once TRBV5-1 TGCGCCAGCAGCTTCGAATCCAATCAGCCCCAGCATTTT CASSFESNQPQHF
TRBD1 TRBJ1-5 many TRBV30 TGTGCCTGGAGTACAGGGGGCAATCAGCCCCAGCATTTT CAWSTGGNQPQHF
NA TRBJ2-3 NA TRBV15 TGTGCCACCAGCAGAGAGGGGGGACGGGGAGATACGCAGTATTTT CATSREGGRGDTQYF
TRBD1 TRBJ2-7 NA TRBV29-1 TGCAGCGTTGAACAGGGGACAGGGTCCTACGAGCAGTACTTC CSVEQGTGSYEQYF
TRBD2 TRBJ2-5 many TRBV18 TGTGCCAGCTCACCGAGGGTGACTAGCGGAGGGGGAGAGACCCAGTACTTC CASSPRVTSGGGETQYF
NA TRBJ2-2 NA TRBV9 TGTGCCAGCAGCGTAAAGGGGTTCGATGAGCTGTTTTTT CASSVKGFDELFF
TRBD2 TRBJ2-1 many TRBV7-8 TGTGCCAGCAGCGTAAGTAGCGGGATCTACAATGAGCAGTTCTTC CASSVSSGIYNEQFF
NA TRBJ2-1 NA TRBV15 TGTGCCACCAGCAGAACGAGGGACGGCAATGAGCAGTTCTTC CATSRTRDGNEQFF
TRBD2 TRBJ2-1 NA TRBV5-6 TGTGCCAGCAGCTTGGCGACTAGCTCCTACAATGGGCAGTTCTTC CASSLATSSYNGQFF
TRBD2 TRBJ2-1 many TRBV9 TGTGCCAGCAGCGAGAGCGGGAGCTACAATGAGCAGTCCTTC CASSESGSYNEQSF
NA TRBJ2-7 many TRBV6-5 TGTGCCAGCAGTCCCGGGACGATTGGGGGGTACTACGAGCAGTACTTC CASSPGTIGGYYEQYF
NA TRBJ2-5 many TRBV20-1 TGCAGTGCTAGAGATGACGGGGAGACCCAGTACTTC CSARDDGETQYF
NA TRBJ2-5 NA TRBV20-1 TGCAGTGCTAGACCCGACCTCCAGACCCAGTACTTC CSARPDLQTQYF
NA TRBJ2-2 few TRBV6-2/TRBV6-3 TGTGCCAGCAGGGCCGGGACGGCCACCGGGGAGCTGTTTTTT CASRAGTATGELFF
TRBD2 TRBJ2-3 many TRBV2 TGTGCCAGCGGCTGGGCTAGCGGGTCAGATACGCAGTATTTT CASGWASGSDTQYF
NA TRBJ2-2 many TRBV7-9 TGTGCCAGCAGCTTAGGCAGGGGGAACACCGGGGAGCTGTTTTTT CASSLGRGNTGELFF
NA TRBJ2-3 many TRBV7-2 TGTGCCAGCAGCTTTGGCATGGACCGCACAGATACGCAGTATTTT CASSFGMDRTDTQYF
NA TRBJ1-1 few TRBV10-2 TGCGCCAGCAGTGATCGGGGGGCGGGGAACACTGAAGCTTTCTTT CASSDRGAGNTEAFF
TRBD2 TRBJ2-3 many TRBV2 TGTGCCAGCAGGACTAGCGCGGATACGCAGTATTTT CASRTSADTQYF
TRBD1 TRBJ1-2 many TRBV18 TGTGCCAGCTCACCACCGAGCTTGGGACAGGGTGTCTATGGCTACACCTTC CASSPPSLGQGVYGYTF
TRBD1 TRBJ2-2 few TRBV6-2/TRBV6-3 TGTGCCAGCAGTCACCGCGAAAGGGGGCGAGGGGAGCTGTTTTTT CASSHRERGRGELFF
NA TRBJ2-2 NA TRBV27 TGTGCCAGCAGGGTAGGGTGGAACACCGGGGAGCTGCTTTTT CASRVGWNTGELLF
TRBD2 TRBJ2-1 many TRBV7-9 TGTGCCAGCAGCTTTGTGGGAGGGCCAGGTGAGCAGTTCTTC CASSFVGGPGEQFF
TRBD2 TRBJ2-7 many TRBV11-2 TGTGCCAGCAGCCTAGCGGGAGGGGTCTACGAGCAGTACTTC CASSLAGGVYEQYF
NA TRBJ2-1 NA TRBV5-5 TGTGCCAGCCGGGAAGGGATTAGCGGAAACAATGAGCAGTTCTTC CASREGISGNNEQFF
NA TRBJ1-5 many TRBV7-2 TGTGCCAGCGGCTTACTGTTTTCGAACAATCAGCCCCAGCATTTT CASGLLFSNNQPQHF
TRBD1 TRBJ1-2 NA TRBV18 TGTGCCAGCTCACCAAAACAGGGGAACTATGGCTACACCTTC CASSPKQGNYGYTF
NA TRBJ2-7 many TRBV3-1 TGTGCCAGCAGCCAACGACAGAGCTCCTACGAGCAGTACTTC CASSQRQSSYEQYF
NA TRBJ2-7 many TRBV11-2 TGTGCCAGCAGCCCGTCTAGGGTTTTTGGTGGGCAGTACTTC CASSPSRVFGGQYF
NA TRBJ2-3 many TRBV7-2 TGTGCCAGCAGCTTAAATCGGGGGACTTCGGGCACAGATACGCAGTATTTT CASSLNRGTSGTDTQYF
NA TRBJ2-7 NA TRBV2 TGTGCCAGCAGTTTACAGGGATTCCGCGAGCAGTACTTC CASSLQGFREQYF
NA TRBJ2-1 many TRBV9 TGTGCCAGCAGCGGGGGACTCCCAGGGAATGAGCAGTTCTTC CASSGGLPGNEQFF
TRBD2 TRBJ2-1 large TRBV5-1 TGCGCCAGCAGTCGCGCACTAGCGGGAGGTCCCAATGAGCAGTTCTTC CASSRALAGGPNEQFF
NA TRBJ2-1 many TRBV11-3 TGTGCCAGCAGCTTATCCGGACAGGGAGGGTATGAGCAGTTCTTC CASSLSGQGGYEQFF
NA TRBJ2-2 NA TRBV5-6 NA CASSFNIAYEQYFGPGTGELFF
NA TRBJ1-2 many TRBV20-1 TGCAGTGCTAGGCTCGGGACCGACTATGGCTACACCTTC CSARLGTDYGYTF
TRBD2 TRBJ2-1 many TRBV24-1 TGTGCCACCAGTGATTTGCGGCTAGCGGGACACAATGAGCAGTTCTTC CATSDLRLAGHNEQFF
NA TRBJ1-5 NA TRBV10-3 TGTGCCATCCGGGGGGGGGACATTCAGCCCCAGCATTTT CAIRGGDIQPQHF
TRBD2 TRBJ2-7 NA TRBV5-1 TGCGCCAGCAGCTTGGGAGGTACTAGCGGTCCATACGAGCAGTACTTC CASSLGGTSGPYEQYF
NA TRBJ1-1 many TRBV20-1 TGCAGTGCAACGGGTTACATGAACACTGAAGCTTTCTTT CSATGYMNTEAFF
NA TRBJ2-1 many TRBV30 TGTGCCTGGAGCAGGTGGCTGCCGGACTACAATGAGCAGTTCTTC CAWSRWLPDYNEQFF
TRBD2 TRBJ2-5 many TRBV20-1 TGCAGTGCCTACCCAGGGAGGGCTCAAGAGACCCAGTACTTC CSAYPGRAQETQYF
TRBD2 TRBJ2-7 many TRBV6-6 TGTGCCAGCAGTTACTCGGAGGCTAGCGGGACCGAGCAGTACTTC CASSYSEASGTEQYF
TRBD2 TRBJ2-2 many TRBV20-1 TGCAGTGCTGGACTAGCGGGAGCGAACACCGGGGAGCTGTTTTTT CSAGLAGANTGELFF
TRBD2 TRBJ2-7 many TRBV27 TGTGCCAGCAGTCTAAGGACCGGGGGGGTGCAGTACTTC CASSLRTGGVQYF
NA TRBJ2-1 many TRBV4-2 TGTGCCAGCAGCCAAGAAGTGGCCGTATGGCAGTTCTTC CASSQEVAVWQFF
TRBD2 TRBJ2-3 many TRBV6-6 TGTGCCAGCAGTTACGGGACTAGCGGGAACACAGATACGCAGTATTTT CASSYGTSGNTDTQYF
NA TRBJ2-7 many TRBV5-1 TGCGCCAGCAGCTCCACCCGACAGTCTGGCGAGCAGTACTTC CASSSTRQSGEQYF
NA TRBJ1-1 NA TRBV20-1 TGCAGTGCTAAAGACCGGACGGGCTGGAGCACTGAAGCTTTCTTT CSAKDRTGWSTEAFF
TRBD1 TRBJ1-6 NA TRBV20-1 TGCAGTGCTCGCACAGGGGACAATAATTCACCCCTCCACTTT CSARTGDNNSPLHF
TRBD2 TRBJ2-2 few TRBV20-1 TGCAGTGCTAGAGATGTGGCTTCGGTAGCGGGAGGCACCGGGGAGCTGTTTTTT CSARDVASVAGGTGELFF
NA TRBJ1-5 many TRBV6-1 TGTGCCAGCAGTGAAAGGGGCAGGACGGTTAGTACTCAGCCCCAGCATTTT CASSERGRTVSTQPQHF
NA TRBJ2-3 many TRBV29-1 TGCAGCCTCGTCTCTCGGGACGGCACAGATACGCAGTATTTT CSLVSRDGTDTQYF
NA TRBJ2-5 NA TRBV20-1 TGCAGTGCCATTGGAGAGACCCAGTACTTC CSAIGETQYF
NA TRBJ2-1 few TRBV3-2 TGTGCCAGCAGCCAAGAAGAGCGGCGTCCCCACCCATACAATGAGCAGTTCTTC CASSQEERRPHPYNEQFF